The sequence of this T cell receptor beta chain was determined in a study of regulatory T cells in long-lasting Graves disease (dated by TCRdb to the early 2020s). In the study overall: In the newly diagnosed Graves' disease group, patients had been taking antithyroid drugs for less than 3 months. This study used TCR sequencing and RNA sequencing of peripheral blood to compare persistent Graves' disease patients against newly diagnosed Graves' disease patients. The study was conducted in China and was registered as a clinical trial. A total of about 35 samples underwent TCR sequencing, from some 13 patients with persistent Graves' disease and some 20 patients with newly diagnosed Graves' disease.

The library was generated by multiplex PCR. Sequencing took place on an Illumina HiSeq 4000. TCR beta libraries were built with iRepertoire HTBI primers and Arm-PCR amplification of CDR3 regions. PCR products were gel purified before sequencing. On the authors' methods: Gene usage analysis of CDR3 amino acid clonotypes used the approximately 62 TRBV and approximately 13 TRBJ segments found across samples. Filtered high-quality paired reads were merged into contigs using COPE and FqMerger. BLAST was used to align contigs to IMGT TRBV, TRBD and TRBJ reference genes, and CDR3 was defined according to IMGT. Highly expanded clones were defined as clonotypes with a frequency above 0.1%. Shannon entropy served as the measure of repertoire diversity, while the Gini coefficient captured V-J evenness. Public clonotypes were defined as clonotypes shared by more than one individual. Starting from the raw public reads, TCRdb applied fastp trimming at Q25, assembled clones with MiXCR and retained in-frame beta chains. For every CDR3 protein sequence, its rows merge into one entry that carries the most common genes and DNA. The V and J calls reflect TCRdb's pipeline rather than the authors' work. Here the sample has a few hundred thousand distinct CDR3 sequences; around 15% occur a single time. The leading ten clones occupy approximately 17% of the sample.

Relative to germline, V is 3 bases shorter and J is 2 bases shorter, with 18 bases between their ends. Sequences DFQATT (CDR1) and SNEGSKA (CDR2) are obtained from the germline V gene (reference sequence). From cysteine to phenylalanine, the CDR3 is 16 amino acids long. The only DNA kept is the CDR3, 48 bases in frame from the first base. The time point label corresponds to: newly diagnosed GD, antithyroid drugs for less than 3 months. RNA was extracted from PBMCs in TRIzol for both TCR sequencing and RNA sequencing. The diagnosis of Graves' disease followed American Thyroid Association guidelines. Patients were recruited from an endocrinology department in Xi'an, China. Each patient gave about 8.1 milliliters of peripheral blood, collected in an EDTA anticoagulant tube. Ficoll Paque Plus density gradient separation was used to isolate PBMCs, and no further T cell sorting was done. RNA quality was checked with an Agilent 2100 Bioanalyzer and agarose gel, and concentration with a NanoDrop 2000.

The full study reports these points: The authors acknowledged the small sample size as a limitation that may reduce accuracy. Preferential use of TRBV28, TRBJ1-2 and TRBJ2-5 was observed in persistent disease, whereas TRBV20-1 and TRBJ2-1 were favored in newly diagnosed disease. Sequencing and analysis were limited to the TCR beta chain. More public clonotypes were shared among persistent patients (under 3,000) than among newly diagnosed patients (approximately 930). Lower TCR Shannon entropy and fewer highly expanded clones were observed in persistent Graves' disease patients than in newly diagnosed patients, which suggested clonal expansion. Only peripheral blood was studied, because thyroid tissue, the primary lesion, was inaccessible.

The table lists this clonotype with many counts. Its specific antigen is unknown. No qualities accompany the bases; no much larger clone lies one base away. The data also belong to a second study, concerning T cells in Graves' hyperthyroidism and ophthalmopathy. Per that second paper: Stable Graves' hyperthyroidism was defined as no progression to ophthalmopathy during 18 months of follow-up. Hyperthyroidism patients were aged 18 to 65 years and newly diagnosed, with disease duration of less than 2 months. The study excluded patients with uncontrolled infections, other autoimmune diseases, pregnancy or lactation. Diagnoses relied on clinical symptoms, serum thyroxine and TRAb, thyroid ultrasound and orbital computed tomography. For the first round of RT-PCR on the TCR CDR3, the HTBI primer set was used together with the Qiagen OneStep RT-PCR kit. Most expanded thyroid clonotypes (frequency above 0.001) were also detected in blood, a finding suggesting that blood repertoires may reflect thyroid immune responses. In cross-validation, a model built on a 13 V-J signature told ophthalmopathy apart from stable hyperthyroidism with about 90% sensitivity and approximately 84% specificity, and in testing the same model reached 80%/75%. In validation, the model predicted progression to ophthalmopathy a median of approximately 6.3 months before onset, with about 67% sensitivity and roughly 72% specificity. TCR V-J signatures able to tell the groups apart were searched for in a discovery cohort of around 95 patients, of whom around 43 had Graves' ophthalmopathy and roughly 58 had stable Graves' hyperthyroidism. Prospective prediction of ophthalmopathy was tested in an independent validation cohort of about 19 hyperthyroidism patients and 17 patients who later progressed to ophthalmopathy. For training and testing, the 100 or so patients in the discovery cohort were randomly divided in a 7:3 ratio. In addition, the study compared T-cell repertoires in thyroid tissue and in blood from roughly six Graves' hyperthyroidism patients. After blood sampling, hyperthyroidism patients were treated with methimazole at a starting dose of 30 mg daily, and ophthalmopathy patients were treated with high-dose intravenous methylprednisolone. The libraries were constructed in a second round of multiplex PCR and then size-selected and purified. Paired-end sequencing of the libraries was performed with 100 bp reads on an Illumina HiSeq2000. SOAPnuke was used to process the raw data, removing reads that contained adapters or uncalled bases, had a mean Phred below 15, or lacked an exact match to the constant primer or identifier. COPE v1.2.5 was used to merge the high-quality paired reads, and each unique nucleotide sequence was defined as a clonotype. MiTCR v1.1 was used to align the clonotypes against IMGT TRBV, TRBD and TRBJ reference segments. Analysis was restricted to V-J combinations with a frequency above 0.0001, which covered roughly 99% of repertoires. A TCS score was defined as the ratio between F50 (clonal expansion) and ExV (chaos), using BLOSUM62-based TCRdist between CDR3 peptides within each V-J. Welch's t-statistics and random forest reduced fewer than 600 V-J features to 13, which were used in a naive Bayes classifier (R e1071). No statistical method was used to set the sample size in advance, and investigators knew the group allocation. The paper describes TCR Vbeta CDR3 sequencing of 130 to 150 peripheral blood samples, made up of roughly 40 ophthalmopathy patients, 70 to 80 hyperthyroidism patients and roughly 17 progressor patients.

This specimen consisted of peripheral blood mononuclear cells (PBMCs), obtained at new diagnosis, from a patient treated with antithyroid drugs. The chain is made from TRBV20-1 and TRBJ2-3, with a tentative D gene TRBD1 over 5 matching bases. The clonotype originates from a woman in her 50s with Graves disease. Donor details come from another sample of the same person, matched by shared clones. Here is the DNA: TGCAGTGCTAGGATCCGGGCGACAGATACCACAGATACGCAGTATTTT. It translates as CSARIRATDTTDTQYF.